This is a list of T cell receptor beta chains from one sample in a study of blood T cell repertoires in COVID-19. Only in-frame clones appear in the TCRdb table, and some are missing; sequencing was by immunoSEQ multiplex PCR. Of 200,000 or so clones detected, 80% to 90% appear once; the ten largest clones hold 3% to 4%. Material for sequencing was PBMCs or T cells enriched from blood (not recorded which). These receptors all stem from a woman aged 40 to 55 with acute COVID-19. The CDR3 runs from the conserved cysteine through the conserved F or W. The order of the fields is CDR3 protein, CDR3 DNA, J gene, V gene, D gene, clone size. The D gene is left open where the match is weak. Some rows mark clone size as missing; the rest say once, few, many or name a class of expanded clone.

CASSFLSPGGPREQFF	TGTGCCAGCAGTTTTCTGTCTCCGGGAGGGCCAAGGGAGCAGTTCTTC	TRBJ2-1	TRBV28	TRBD2	.
CASSVQGVNTGELFF	TGTGCCAGCAGCGTACAGGGCGTGAACACCGGGGAGCTGTTTTTT	TRBJ2-2	TRBV9	.	.
CASSGLGLGAYEQYF	TGTGCCAGCAGCGGGTTGGGACTGGGCGCCTACGAGCAGTACTTC	TRBJ2-7	TRBV14	.	.
CASSLGMDTSITGELFF	TGTGCCAGCAGCTTAGGAATGGATACTAGCATTACCGGGGAGCTGTTTTTT	TRBJ2-2	TRBV7-8	.	.
CASSLVSIGGELFF	TGTGCCAGCAGCTTAGTTAGTATTGGCGGGGAGCTGTTTTTT	TRBJ2-2	TRBV7-9	.	once
CASSSGQTSNQPQHF	TGTGCCAGCAGCTCGGGACAAACCAGCAATCAGCCCCAGCATTTT	TRBJ1-5	TRBV11-2	.	.
CASSRDKGAGGSPLHF	TGTGCCAGCAGCCGGGACAAGGGGGCCGGTGGGTCACCCCTCCACTTT	TRBJ1-6	TRBV27	TRBD1	.
CASSHRGSGNTIYF	TGTGCCAGCAGCCACCGGGGGTCTGGAAACACCATATATTTT	TRBJ1-3	TRBV27	.	.
CASSEGQGAYYEQYF	TGTGCCAGCAGTGAAGGTCAGGGTGCCTACTACGAGCAGTACTTC	TRBJ2-7	TRBV6-1	.	.
CASSGAGTSYVEQYF	TGCGCCAGCAGCGGCGCCGGGACTAGCTACGTTGAGCAGTACTTC	TRBJ2-7	TRBV5-1	TRBD2	.
CASSPTQGVYPGELFF	TGCGCCAGCAGCCCCACCCAGGGCGTATATCCCGGGGAGCTGTTTTTT	TRBJ2-2	TRBV5-1	.	.
CASSHGDRPVGELFF	TGCGCCAGCAGCCACGGGGACAGGCCCGTGGGGGAGCTGTTTTTT	TRBJ2-2	TRBV4-1	TRBD1	.
CASSLEGLGREQFF	TGTGCCAGCAGCTTAGAGGGGCTAGGCAGGGAGCAGTTCTTC	TRBJ2-1	TRBV7-2	.	once
CASSLDRGRPETQYF	TGTGCCAGCAGCCTAGACAGGGGCAGGCCGGAGACCCAGTACTTC	TRBJ2-5	TRBV7-3	TRBD1	.
CASSLWASGSLQTQYF	TGTGCCAGCAGCTTATGGGCTAGCGGGAGTCTACAGACCCAGTACTTC	TRBJ2-5	TRBV7-8	TRBD2	few
CASTAGDRGSNEQFF	TGTGCCAGCACAGCTGGGGACAGGGGGTCAAATGAGCAGTTCTTC	TRBJ2-1	TRBV21-1	.	.
CASSLGPRGLAYEQYF	TGTGCCAGCAGTTTAGGGCCCCGGGGACTAGCCTACGAGCAGTACTTC	TRBJ2-7	TRBV28	TRBD2	.
CASTLTGSGNGYTF	TGTGCCAGCACCCTCACAGGGAGTGGGAATGGCTACACCTTC	TRBJ1-2	TRBV6-5	.	.
CATRTTTNQPQHF	TGTGCCACCCGGACAACCACCAATCAGCCCCAGCATTTT	TRBJ1-5	TRBV6-5	.	.
CASRALGGLTDTQYF	TGTGCCAGCAGGGCTCTGGGGGGTCTCACAGATACGCAGTATTTT	TRBJ2-3	TRBV27	.	.
CASSLRLAERSDTQYF	TGTGCCAGCAGCCTTCGACTAGCAGAGAGATCGGATACGCAGTATTTT	TRBJ2-3	TRBV7-8	TRBD2	.
CASRTTNTDSRGRVNEKLFF	TGTGCCAGCAGAACTACTAATACCGATAGCAGGGGGCGCGTTAATGAAAAACTGTTTTTT	TRBJ1-4	TRBV27	TRBD1	once
CASSLTSVGGGTGELFF	TGCGCCAGCAGCCTTACGTCCGTCGGGGGTGGGACCGGGGAGCTGTTTTTT	TRBJ2-2	TRBV4-1	.	.
CASRNTGGNGELFF	TGTGCCAGCAGAAATACAGGGGGCAACGGGGAGCTGTTTTTT	TRBJ2-2	TRBV7-2	TRBD1	.
CASSFRGKGAHEQYF	TGTGCCAGCAGCTTCAGAGGAAAGGGGGCCCACGAGCAGTACTTC	TRBJ2-7	TRBV7-9	TRBD1	.
CASTDPAVGGNTIYF	TGTGCCAGCACTGATCCAGCGGTCGGAGGAAACACCATATATTTT	TRBJ1-3	TRBV28	.	.
CASSEYSPGLGEQYF	TGCGCCAGCAGTGAGTATAGTCCAGGGTTGGGCGAGCAGTACTTC	TRBJ2-7	TRBV10-1	.	.
CASSLGSGRAFYNEQFF	TGTGCCAGCAGCTTGGGAAGCGGGAGGGCCTTTTACAATGAGCAGTTCTTC	TRBJ2-1	TRBV5-5	TRBD2	.
CASSRDRANNYGYTF	TGTGCCAGCAGTCGAGACAGGGCCAATAACTATGGCTACACCTTC	TRBJ1-2	TRBV27	TRBD1	.
CASSAGDSSGNTIYF	TGTGCCAGTAGTGCCGGGGACAGCTCTGGAAACACCATATATTTT	TRBJ1-3	TRBV19	TRBD1	.
CASSPRAGANVLTF	TGTGCCAGCAGCCCGAGGGCCGGGGCCAACGTCCTGACTTTC	TRBJ2-6	TRBV7-3	.	.
CASNRELVRTEAFF	TGTGCCAGCAACCGGGAGTTGGTGCGCACTGAAGCTTTCTTT	TRBJ1-1	TRBV7-9	.	.
CASSLRTGNEQYF	TGTGCCAGCAGCTTGCGAACAGGGAACGAGCAGTACTTC	TRBJ2-7	TRBV7-6	.	.
CASSYAGGRWEQYF	TGTGCCAGCAGTTACGCGGGGGGGCGGTGGGAGCAGTACTTC	TRBJ2-7	TRBV6-6	TRBD2	.
CASSAQTGGLHGELFF	TGTGCCAGCAGCGCCCAGACAGGGGGACTCCACGGGGAGCTGTTTTTT	TRBJ2-2	TRBV5-6	TRBD1	.
CASSWSSSGELFF	TGTGCCAGCAGTTGGAGTAGCTCCGGGGAGCTGTTTTTT	TRBJ2-2	TRBV6-5	.	.
CASSKVEQGRETQYF	TGTGCCAGCAGTAAGGTGGAACAGGGGCGGGAGACCCAGTACTTC	TRBJ2-5	TRBV6-5	TRBD1	.
CASSIRGLAGEVNEQFF	TGTGCCAGTAGTATAAGGGGGCTAGCGGGAGAGGTCAATGAGCAGTTCTTC	TRBJ2-1	TRBV19	TRBD2	.
CASSLTAGVSNQPQHF	TGCGCCAGCAGCCTTACAGCAGGGGTGAGCAATCAGCCCCAGCATTTT	TRBJ1-5	TRBV4-1	.	.
CASSVGGISSYEQYF	TGTGCCAGCAGCGTTGGCGGGATTAGCTCCTACGAGCAGTACTTC	TRBJ2-7	TRBV9	.	.
CARRPEETDTQYF	TGTGCCAGGAGGCCCGAAGAGACAGATACGCAGTATTTT	TRBJ2-3	TRBV21-1	.	.
CASSLLRSGRGYEQYF	TGTGCCAGCAGCTTATTAAGAAGCGGGAGAGGGTACGAGCAGTACTTC	TRBJ2-7	TRBV7-2	TRBD2	.
CASSWGLAGDTGELFF	TGTGCCAGCAGTTGGGGTCTAGCGGGAGACACCGGGGAGCTGTTTTTT	TRBJ2-2	TRBV28	TRBD2	.
CASSFAKAALAYTSTDTQYF	TGTGCCAGCAGTTTCGCAAAAGCGGCCCTCGCTTATACTAGCACAGATACGCAGTATTTT	TRBJ2-3	TRBV27	.	.
CASTFRAGGGYGYTF	TGTGCCAGCACTTTTAGGGCAGGGGGCGGCTATGGCTACACCTTC	TRBJ1-2	TRBV27	TRBD1	.
CASSKGGRDRAPDTQYF	TGTGCCAGCAGCAAAGGGGGGCGGGACAGGGCGCCAGATACGCAGTATTTT	TRBJ2-3	TRBV21-1	.	.
CAIAGSLEQYF	TGTGCCATAGCGGGCTCTCTCGAGCAGTACTTC	TRBJ2-7	TRBV10-3	.	.
CASSQDRVGAEAFF	TGCGCCAGCAGCCAGGACAGGGTTGGGGCTGAAGCTTTCTTT	TRBJ1-1	TRBV4-1	TRBD1	.
CASSFLGEQYF	TGTGCCAGCAGCTTTCTCGGCGAGCAGTACTTC	TRBJ2-7	TRBV3-1/TRBV3-2	.	once
CAISEEQGAGTDTQYF	TGTGCCATCAGTGAGGAACAGGGCGCCGGCACAGATACGCAGTATTTT	TRBJ2-3	TRBV10-3	.	few
CASSPTGTSGNNEQFF	TGTGCCAGCAGCCCGACCGGGACTAGCGGGAACAATGAGCAGTTCTTC	TRBJ2-1	TRBV11-3	TRBD2	.
CATSDPSGPLSYEQFF	TGTGCCACCAGTGACCCTAGCGGGCCCCTCTCCTATGAGCAGTTCTTC	TRBJ2-1	TRBV24-1	TRBD2	few
CASSLEGTISSYEQYF	TGTGCCAGCAGCTTAGAGGGGACAATCAGCTCCTACGAGCAGTACTTC	TRBJ2-7	TRBV11-3	.	.